Listed here is a single T cell receptor beta chain. This sample is part of a study of CD8+CD57+ T cells in acquired aplastic anemia. Looking at the study overall: On average, sorted CD4+ and CD8+ cells gave 3.2 ug of DNA.

TCR beta VDJ and CDR3 were profiled, and genomic DNA was the template. TCRdb re-called the reads with MiXCR, one entry per CDR3 protein. The table lists 180,000 or so distinct CDR3 sequences, approximately 45% of them singletons. The clonotype comes from a human donor in good health. The sequenced sample was sorted CD4+, CD8+, or CD8+CD57+ T cells (not recorded which) from PBMCs.

CDR3 sequence (DNA): TGCGCCAGCAGTCCGGACATAACTGGAAACACCGGGGAGCTGTTTTTT. It is translated as CASSPDITGNTGELFF. The rearrangement joins TRBV10-1 to TRBJ2-2; TRBD1 is a possible D gene (5 bases). The CDR3 spans 16 residues. Trimming removed 5 bases from V and 2 bases from J, with 15 bases in between. Germline lookup yields CDR1 WNHNN and CDR2 SYGVQD (reference sequence).